These 6 T cell receptor beta chains were all obtained from the same sample, sequenced in a study of cytomegalovirus exposure and HLA in healthy donors. Primers for the PCR totalled 60 Vbeta and 13 Jbeta. TCRdb's table, derived via immunoSEQ multiplex PCR, lists solely in-frame clones and lacks some. Seen here are 75,000 to 95,000 clones, 69% observed once, and the top ten hold approximately 2.9%. The sequenced material came from PBMCs. The receptors originated from a man between 45 and 60 years old in good health and CMV-seronegative.

The chain is built from TRBV6-5 and TRBJ2-7; TRBD2 agrees at 8 bases. The germline CDR1 and CDR2 sequences are MNHEY and SVGAGI. V lost 5 bases and J lost 6; bases outside the gene matches: 12. The CDR3 is made up of 15 amino acids. CDR3 DNA: TGTGCCAGCAGTCAGGGACTAGTTGTCGTTGGCGAGCAGTACTTC. Amino acid sequence: CASSQGLVVVGEQYF.

The rearrangement links TRBV30 to TRBJ2-2; 10 nucleotides agree with TRBD2. V lost 2 bases, J lost 7 bases, and 19 bases stayed unmatched. Germline CDR1 and CDR2: GTSNPN and SVGIG (reference sequence). This CDR3 region has 19 residues. The CDR3 DNA reads as TGTGCCTGGAGTCCAACCCTCACCAAGAGCGGGGGGGCTCACGGGGAGCTGTTTTTT. It specifies CAWSPTLTKSGGAHGELFF.

V and J are TRBV4-2 and TRBJ1-5, with D possibly TRBD1 on 6 matching bases. This CDR3 has 17 residues. The V end lost 4 bases, the J end lost 0 bases, and 16 bases lay between the germline ends. The germline V gene encodes CDR1 LGHNA and CDR2 YNFKEQ. The CDR3: CASSPQGGADSNQPQHF. In nucleotides, the CDR3 is TGTGCCAGCAGCCCCCAAGGGGGGGCCGATAGCAATCAGCCCCAGCATTTT.

This chain links TRBV30 with TRBJ2-1; TRBD2 agrees at 10 bases. V shed 3 bases, J shed 7 bases, and the junction held 12 bases outside the gene matches. The CDR3 sequence is 16 residues long. Germline V gene data show CDR1 as GTSNPN and CDR2 as SVGIG (reference sequence). The DNA of the CDR3 is TGTGCCTGGAGGGACTATTTAGCGGGGGGCCATAATGAGCAGTTCTTC. Protein: CAWRDYLAGGHNEQFF.

V and J are TRBV7-2 and TRBJ2-5, with 10 bases aligning to TRBD2. The germline gives CDR1 SGHTA, CDR2 FQGNSA. V lost 1 base and J lost 5; bases outside the gene matches: 4. The CDR3 is 15 amino acids. The DNA for the CDR3 is TGTGCCAGCAGCTTAGTGGGTAGCGGGGGGGAGACCCAGTACTTC. It encodes CASSLVGSGGETQYF.

The V gene is TRBV4-3, the J gene TRBJ2-3; D is undetermined. The CDR3 contains 17 residues. The V end was cut by 4 bases, the J end by 0 bases, with 17 bases between. The germline V gene encodes CDR1 LGHNA and CDR2 YSLEER. The CDR3 DNA follows: TGCGCCAGCAGCCCCAAACCAGCGTTTGGAAGCACAGATACGCAGTATTTT. Protein sequence: CASSPKPAFGSTDTQYF.